This TCR beta chain derives from a study of human T cells and chemical hapten exposure. In the study overall: Sensitizing treatment utilized 2% DPC over a roughly 2 cm by roughly 2 cm portion of upper inner arm skin. Weekly diphenylcyclopropenone doses were given to patients' scalps across the roughly 25-week study. Largely, small differences in pooled library volume made per-sample TCR yields vary.

The time point is: patch test 1, 2 weeks after DPC sensitization. Specified treatment: therapeutic diphenylcyclopropenone sensitization with weekly scalp DPC. TCRdb re-analysed the RACE reads in MiXCR, keeping a single row per CDR3 protein. The sample has 80,000 to 100,000 distinct CDR3 sequences, approximately 13% seen once. This clonotype has a single count. A junction boundary mismatches the germline segment, possibly from a read error. The specimen comprised whole blood, sampled in connection with sensitization to the hapten diphenylcyclopropenone (DPC). This TCR derives from a woman in her thirties or forties with alopecia areata. Some clones in this sample may be carry-over from other donors' samples.

The CDR3 nucleotides are TGTGCCAACAGTTTATCTACAGCAGACACTGAAGCTTTCTTT. As protein: CANSLSTADTEAFF. The genes are TRBV27 and TRBJ1-1; D is unclear. Per the germline V gene, CDR1 is MNHEY and CDR2 is SMNVEV (reference sequence). The length of the CDR3 is 14 residues.